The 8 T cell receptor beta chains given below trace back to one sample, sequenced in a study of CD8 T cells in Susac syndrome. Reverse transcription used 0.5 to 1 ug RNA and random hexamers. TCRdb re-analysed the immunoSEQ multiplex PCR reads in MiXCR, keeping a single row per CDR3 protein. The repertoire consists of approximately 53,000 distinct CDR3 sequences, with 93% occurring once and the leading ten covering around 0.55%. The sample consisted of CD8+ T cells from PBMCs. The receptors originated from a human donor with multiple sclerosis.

The CDR3 DNA reads TGCAGCGTTTACACCGGGGAGCTGTTTTTT. Its translation is CSVYTGELFF. The chain is built from TRBV29-1 and TRBJ2-2; no firm D call. The germline V gene has CDR1 SQVTM and CDR2 ANQGSEA. This CDR3 region has 10 residues. The V end lost 5 bases, the J end lost 3 bases, and 1 base lay between the germline ends.

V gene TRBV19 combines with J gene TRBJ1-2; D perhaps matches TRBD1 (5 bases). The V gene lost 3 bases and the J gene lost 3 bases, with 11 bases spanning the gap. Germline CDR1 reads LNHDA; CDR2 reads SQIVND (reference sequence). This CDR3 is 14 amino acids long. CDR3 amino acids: CASSMGQGYYGYTF. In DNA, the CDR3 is TGTGCCAGTAGTATGGGCCAGGGATACTATGGCTACACCTTC.

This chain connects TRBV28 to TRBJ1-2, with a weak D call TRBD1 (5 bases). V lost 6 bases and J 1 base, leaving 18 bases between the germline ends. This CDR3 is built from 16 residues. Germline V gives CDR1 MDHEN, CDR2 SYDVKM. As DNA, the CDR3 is TGTGCCAGCAGCCACCCAGGGCTTGCGGATAACTATGGCTACACCTTC. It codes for CASSHPGLADNYGYTF.

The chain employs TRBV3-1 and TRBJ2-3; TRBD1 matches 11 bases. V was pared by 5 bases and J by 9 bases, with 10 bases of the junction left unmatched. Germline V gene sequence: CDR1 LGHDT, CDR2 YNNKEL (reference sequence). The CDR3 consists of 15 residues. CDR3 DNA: TGTGCCAGCAGCAGTCCGGGACAGGGGGTCCTGACGCAGTATTTT. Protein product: CASSSPGQGVLTQYF.

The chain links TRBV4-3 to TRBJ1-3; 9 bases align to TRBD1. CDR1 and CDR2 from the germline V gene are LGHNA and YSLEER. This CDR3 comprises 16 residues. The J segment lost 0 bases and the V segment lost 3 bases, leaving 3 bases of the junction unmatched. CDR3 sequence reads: CASSQGTGSSGNTIYF. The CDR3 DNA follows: TGCGCCAGCAGCCAGGGGACAGGGAGCTCTGGAAACACCATATATTTT.

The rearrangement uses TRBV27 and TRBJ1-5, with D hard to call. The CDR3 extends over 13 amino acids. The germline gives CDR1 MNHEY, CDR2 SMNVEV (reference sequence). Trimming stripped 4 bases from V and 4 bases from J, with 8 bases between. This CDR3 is CASSSTMNQPQHF. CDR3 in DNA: TGTGCCAGCAGTTCTACGATGAATCAGCCCCAGCATTTT.

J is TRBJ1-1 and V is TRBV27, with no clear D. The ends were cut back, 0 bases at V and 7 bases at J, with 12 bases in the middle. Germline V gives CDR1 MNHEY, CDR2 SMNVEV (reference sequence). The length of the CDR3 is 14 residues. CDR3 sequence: CASSLSPQNFEAFF. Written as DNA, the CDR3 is TGTGCCAGCAGTTTATCCCCTCAGAACTTTGAAGCTTTCTTT.

The CDR3 DNA is TGTGCCAGCAGTGAAGGTGGATCCTACGAGCAGTACTTC. Translating it yields CASSEGGSYEQYF. J is TRBJ2-7 and V is TRBV2; unclear D gene. Germline CDR1 SNHLY, CDR2 FYNNEI. This CDR3 has 13 amino acids. V lost 1 base, J lost 1 base, and 5 bases lay in between.